This entry lists 27 T cell receptor beta chains sequenced from one sample in a study of blood T cells in healthy people across ages. Primed by a sample-barcoded 5' primer and a J-beta primer mix, a second PCR proceeded for about 7 to 11 cycles. TCRdb re-called the 5' RACE reads through MiXCR, storing one row per CDR3 protein. The sample comprises around 1,500,000 distinct CDR3 sequences, approximately 30% of which are singletons, and 7.7% rests with the top ten. The specimen sequenced was blood. The receptors derive from a woman aged 25-40 years in good health.

This clonotype was observed a handful of times. This sequence joins TRBV3-1 and TRBJ1-1; D is unclear. With 4 bases removed from V and 8 bases from J, the gap between germline ends came to 14 bases. In germline, CDR1 is LGHDT, CDR2 YNNKEL (reference sequence). The CDR3 runs to 13 residues. CDR3 region: CASSPPQAKEAFF. CDR3 sequence (DNA): TGTGCCAGCAGCCCTCCTCAGGCGAAGGAAGCTTTCTTT. Combining the CDR3 with reference TRBV3-1 and TRBJ1-1 gives the whole variable domain DTAVSQTPKYLVTQMGNDKSIKCEQNLGHDTMYWYKQDSKKFLKIMFSYNNKELIINETVPNRFSPKSPDKAHLNLHINSLELGDSAVYFCASSPPQAKEAFFGQGTRLTVV.

J is TRBJ1-3 and V is TRBV6-5; D gene uncertain. Germline V gene sequence: CDR1 MNHEY, CDR2 SVGAGI. This CDR3 spans 12 amino acids. V was clipped by 6 bases and J by 4 bases, with 7 bases between them. CDR3 amino acids: CASRSRGNTIYF. CDR3 DNA sequence: TGTGCCAGCAGATCCAGGGGAAACACCATATATTTT.

The chain is built from TRBV7-9 and TRBJ2-5, with TRBD1 identical over 7 bases. CDR3 length: 14 amino acids. V trimming: 5 bases; J trimming: 7 bases; junction bases outside the gene matches: 10. The V gene's germline CDR1 is SEHNR and CDR2 FQNEAQ (reference sequence). CDR3 DNA sequence: TGTGCCAGCAGCCAAGACAGGGCATCGGGGACCCAGTACTTC. Translated, it gives CASSQDRASGTQYF.

The CDR3 is CASSSNGLAGGRNEQFF. CDR3 DNA: TGTGCCAGCAGCTCGAACGGACTAGCGGGGGGGCGGAATGAGCAGTTCTTC. V is TRBV11-2 and J is TRBJ2-1; 15 nucleotides line up with TRBD2. V dropped 4 bases and J dropped 7; count of bases not matched to a gene: 8. Germline V lookup: CDR1 SGHAT, CDR2 FQNNGV. The CDR3 loop spans 17 amino acids. Combining the CDR3 with reference TRBV11-2 and TRBJ2-1 gives the whole variable domain EAGVAQSPRYKIIEKRQSVAFWCNPISGHATLYWYQQILGQGPKLLIQFQNNGVVDDSQLPKDRFSAERLKGVDSTLKIQPAKLEDSAVYLCASSSNGLAGGRNEQFFGPGTRLTVL.

This chain uses TRBV20-1 with TRBJ2-1, with D perhaps TRBD2 (6 bases). There are 15 residues in the CDR3. Germline V gene data show CDR1 as DFQATT and CDR2 as SNEGSKA (reference sequence). V lost 3 bases and J 0 bases, leaving 12 bases between the germline ends. As DNA, the CDR3 is TGCAGTGCTAGTGTCCCCGGGAGCTCCTACAATGAGCAGTTCTTC. Its protein product is CSASVPGSSYNEQFF.

This clonotype has at least ten counts. The V and J genes are TRBV14 and TRBJ2-5; maybe TRBD1 (5 bases). The V and J ends lost 0 bases and 3 bases respectively, with 11 bases between them. Germline assignment: CDR1 SGHDN and CDR2 FVKESK. The CDR3 is 15 residues long. The CDR3 is CASSQDRVGEETQYF. CDR3 nucleotide sequence: TGTGCCAGCAGCCAAGATCGGGTAGGGGAAGAGACCCAGTACTTC.

The rearrangement uses TRBV10-2 and TRBJ1-5, with D perhaps matching TRBD1 (5 bases). This CDR3 is built from 16 residues. With 6 bases removed from V and 3 bases from J, the gap between germline ends came to 18 bases. Looked up from germline, CDR1 is WSHSY and CDR2 is SAAADI. CDR3 residues: CASRPGGADNNQPQHF. In nucleotides, the CDR3 is TGCGCCAGCAGACCTGGGGGTGCGGATAACAATCAGCCCCAGCATTTT.

This clonotype was seen repeatedly, ten times or more. CDR3 region: CASSQTGRNTEAFF. CDR3 bases: TGCGCCAGCAGCCAAACCGGGAGGAACACTGAAGCTTTCTTT. This chain links TRBV5-1 with TRBJ1-1, with D unresolved. The CDR3 runs to 14 residues. Germline values: CDR1 SGHRS, CDR2 YFSETQ. The V gene lost 4 bases and the J gene lost 1 base, with 11 bases spanning the gap. Full variable domain (rest looked up from reference TRBV5-1 and TRBJ1-1): KAGVTQTPRYLIKTRGQQVTLSCSPISGHRSVSWYQQTPGQGLQFLFEYFSETQRNKGNFPGRFSGRQFSNSRSEMNVSTLELGDSALYLCASSQTGRNTEAFFGQGTRLTVV.

This clonotype was seen only a few times. This sequence joins TRBV20-1 and TRBJ1-1, with TRBD1 matching over 8 bases. CDR3 length: 13 residues. J gave up 6 bases and V 0 bases, and 3 bases lay outside the gene matches. Germline CDR1 and CDR2: DFQATT and SNEGSKA (reference sequence). Here the CDR3 reads CSARDQGAAEAFF. Here the CDR3 DNA reads TGCAGTGCTAGAGATCAGGGGGCGGCTGAAGCTTTCTTT.

The chain is built from TRBV27 and TRBJ2-4; D is ambiguous. Germline V gives CDR1 MNHEY, CDR2 SMNVEV (reference sequence). The CDR3 has 13 residues. V was shortened by 3 bases and J by 10 bases, with 13 bases between the two germline ends. This chain's CDR3 is CASSFRGAVIQYF. The CDR3 DNA reads as TGTGCCAGCAGTTTTCGTGGCGCGGTTATTCAGTACTTC.

This chain connects TRBV19 to TRBJ2-4; 11 positions match TRBD1. Germline values: CDR1 LNHDA, CDR2 SQIVND (reference sequence). The CDR3 has 16 amino acids. Germline trimming cut 1 base from V and 12 bases from J; bases unmatched to any gene: 11. The CDR3 nucleotides read TGTGCCAGTAGTATAGGGGTTGGGACAGGGGGTTTCAGTCAGTACTTC. Encoded protein: CASSIGVGTGGFSQYF. The whole variable domain, filled in from reference TRBV19 and TRBJ2-4, reads DGGITQSPKYLFRKEGQNVTLSCEQNLNHDAMYWYRQDPGQGLRLIYYSQIVNDFQKGDIAEGYSVSREKKESFPLTVTSAQKNPTAFYLCASSIGVGTGGFSQYFGAGTRLSVL.

This clonotype was detected ten times or more. The chain uses TRBV20-1 and TRBJ2-1; TRBD2 matches at 13 bases. Germline V CDR1 and CDR2: DFQATT, SNEGSKA (reference sequence). The CDR3 spans 14 residues. V gave up 6 bases and J gave up 8 bases; unmatched junction bases: 7. The CDR3 nucleotides read TGCAGTGCCGCGACTAGCGGGAGGAGCGATGAGCAGTTCTTC. Its protein is CSAATSGRSDEQFF.

The chain combines TRBV6-2 or TRBV6-3 with TRBJ2-1; D not certain. The CDR3 covers 14 residues. V lost 6 bases to trimming and J lost 13 bases, with 22 bases between them. Germline V gene data show CDR1 as MNHEY and CDR2 as SVGEGT. CDR3 region: CASSHTHKRETQFF. The DNA for the CDR3 is TGTGCCAGCAGCCACACACACAAGAGAGAGACCCAGTTCTTC.

The chain is built from TRBV29-1 and TRBJ2-7; 9 nucleotides agree with TRBD1. The germline V gene has CDR1 SQVTM and CDR2 ANQGSEA. This CDR3 region has 13 residues. V trimming: 7 bases; J trimming: 1 base; junction bases outside the gene matches: 5. The CDR3 DNA sequence: TGCAGCGATACGACAGGGGGTTCCTACGAGCAGTACTTC. It yields the protein CSDTTGGSYEQYF.

This clonotype appeared a few times. A much larger clone sits a single nucleotide away, making a read error possible. V usage is TRBV12-3 or TRBV12-4 and J usage is TRBJ2-7, with 9 bases identical to TRBD2. The CDR3 length is 15 residues. V lost 3 bases to trimming and J lost 7 bases; unmatched junction nucleotides: 10. The CDR3 DNA is TGTGCCAGCAGTTTTAGCGGGAGTCAAGGGAATGAGCAGTACTTC. The encoded protein is CASSFSGSQGNEQYF.

This chain connects TRBV12-3 or TRBV12-4 to TRBJ1-2; D uncertain. V lost 7 bases and J lost 4, with 10 bases in between. CDR3 length: 12 amino acids. The CDR3 region is CASTPLRYGYTF. The CDR3 nucleotides read TGTGCCAGCACCCCTCTACGCTATGGCTACACCTTC.

A few counts support this clonotype. The chain recombines TRBV11-2 with TRBJ2-5; the D gene could be TRBD1 or TRBD2 (5 bases each). This CDR3 contains 15 residues. V was cut by 3 bases and J by 7 bases, with 18 bases left in between. The germline CDR1 and CDR2 sequences are SGHAT and FQNNGV. The CDR3 DNA is TGTGCCAGCAGCTTCCCCATCGGGGCACCCGGGACCCAGTACTTC. Translated, it gives CASSFPIGAPGTQYF.

This clonotype was counted a few times. The V gene is TRBV6-2 or TRBV6-3, the J gene TRBJ1-2, with unresolved D. Per the germline V gene, CDR1 is MNHEY and CDR2 is SVGEGT. The CDR3 has 12 amino acids. The V end was cut by 8 bases, the J end by 8 bases, with 15 bases between. The CDR3 DNA is TGTGCCAGCCGCCCAGACTCTGCCGGCTACACCTTC. Translation: CASRPDSAGYTF.

This sequence joins TRBV11-1 and TRBJ2-7; a weak D match, TRBD1 (6 bases). This CDR3 region has 16 residues. Trimming removed 3 bases at V and 2 bases at J, with 17 bases between. Looked up from germline, CDR1 is SGHAT and CDR2 is FQDESV (reference sequence). CDR3 loop: CASSFFLGTRTYEQYF. CDR3 coding DNA: TGTGCCAGCAGCTTTTTCCTTGGGACACGTACCTACGAGCAGTACTTC.

This clonotype has more than one count but fewer than ten. The chain joins TRBV7-2 to TRBJ2-1; 8 nucleotides match TRBD1. CDR3 length: 15 residues. The junction had 6 bases not matched to a gene; V was cut back by 3 bases and J by 5 bases. Germline V gene data show CDR1 as SGHTA and CDR2 as FQGNSA. CDR3 DNA sequence: TGTGCCAGCAGCTTCGACAGGGGCAAGCACAATGAGCAGTTCTTC. Protein product: CASSFDRGKHNEQFF.

This clonotype was counted between two and nine times. V is TRBV11-2 and J is TRBJ2-2; 9 bases are a match to TRBD2. Germline V gives CDR1 SGHAT, CDR2 FQNNGV. The trim removed 1 base at V and 5 bases at J, leaving 14 bases unmatched. CDR3 length: 19 amino acids. Here the CDR3 reads CASSLAPAGAGGNTGELFF. In DNA form, the CDR3 reads TGTGCCAGCAGCTTAGCCCCCGCGGGGGCGGGGGGGAATACCGGGGAGCTGTTTTTT. Combining the CDR3 with reference TRBV11-2 and TRBJ2-2 gives the whole variable domain EAGVAQSPRYKIIEKRQSVAFWCNPISGHATLYWYQQILGQGPKLLIQFQNNGVVDDSQLPKDRFSAERLKGVDSTLKIQPAKLEDSAVYLCASSLAPAGAGGNTGELFFGEGSRLTVL.

Only a few counts were recorded for this clonotype. V usage is TRBV4-1 and J usage is TRBJ1-2, with unresolved D. Germline assignment: CDR1 MGHRA and CDR2 YSYEKL. The CDR3 consists of 13 residues. V gave up 5 bases and J gave up 6 bases, with 13 bases separating them. The CDR3 nucleotides are TGCGCCAGCAGCAAAGGTCCCGGAGATGGCTACACCTTC. This translates into CASSKGPGDGYTF.

As concerns this clonotype: A much larger clone is a single base away; this may be a read error. The J gene is TRBJ1-4, the V gene TRBV12-3 or TRBV12-4; a weak D match, TRBD1 (5 bases). The CDR3 length is 12 residues. The CDR3 loop reads CASRQVNEKRFF. The CDR3 DNA reads TGTGCCAGCAGACAGGTCAATGAAAAACGGTTTTTT.

This clonotype was observed at least ten times. The chain combines TRBV6-5 with TRBJ2-1; the D gene is possibly TRBD2 (6 bases). Germline CDR1 reads MNHEY; CDR2 reads SVGAGI. This CDR3 is built from 15 residues. V lost 6 bases and J lost 7, with 19 bases in between. CDR3 sequence: CASSKRDSLRNEQFF. As DNA, the CDR3 is TGTGCCAGCAGCAAACGGGACTCCCTCAGGAATGAGCAGTTCTTC.

At least ten counts were recorded for this clonotype. V usage is TRBV7-2 and J usage is TRBJ2-7; 9 bases line up with TRBD1. With 5 bases clipped from V and 5 bases from J, the junction kept 10 bases outside the gene matches. The CDR3 has 15 residues. Germline V gene data show CDR1 as SGHTA and CDR2 as FQGNSA. The CDR3 spells CASSLQGQGPNEQYF. CDR3 coding DNA: TGTGCCAGCAGCCTCCAGGGACAGGGACCGAACGAGCAGTACTTC.

The table lists this clonotype with a few counts. The rearrangement uses TRBV12-3 or TRBV12-4 and TRBJ2-5, with unresolved D. TRBJ2-7 matches the DNA end more closely, so the J call is doubtful. The CDR3 is 13 amino acids. The CDR3 nucleotides read TGTGCCAGCAGTTTAACCCCCCTTTTCGAGCAGTACTTC. It specifies CASSLTPLFEQYF.

This clonotype appeared many times. V usage is TRBV5-1 and J usage is TRBJ1-6; D possibly corresponds to TRBD1 (6 bases). Germline V gene sequence: CDR1 SGHRS, CDR2 YFSETQ. The CDR3 contains 16 residues. The germline V and J ends were trimmed by 3 bases and 9 bases, with 19 bases remaining between them. DNA of the CDR3: TGCGCCAGCAGCTCGGGCCTCGGGGGCAGGAGTTCACCCCTCCACTTT. Amino acids: CASSSGLGGRSSPLHF.